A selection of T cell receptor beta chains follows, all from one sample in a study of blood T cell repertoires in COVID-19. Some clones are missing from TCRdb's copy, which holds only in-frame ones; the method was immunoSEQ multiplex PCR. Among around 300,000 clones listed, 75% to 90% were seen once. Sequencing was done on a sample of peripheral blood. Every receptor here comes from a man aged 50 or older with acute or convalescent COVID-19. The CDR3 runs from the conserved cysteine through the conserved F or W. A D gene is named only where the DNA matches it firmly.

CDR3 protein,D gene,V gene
CASSGSDTGELFF,NA,TRBV18
CASSLYGTGYYGYTF,TRBD1,TRBV27
CASSVGLAGPYEQYF,TRBD2,TRBV2
CASSSGLAGADYNEQFF,TRBD2,TRBV7-2
CASSLGAGQSGKLFF,NA,TRBV7-9
CASTGTGAGEQYF,TRBD1,TRBV10-2
CASSFSGNTEAFF,NA,TRBV5-1
CASSWTGGRQETQYF,TRBD1,TRBV7-9
CATDAGGNTIYF,NA,TRBV3-1/TRBV3-2
CASSQRPSCRLQYF,NA,TRBV23-1
CSTGSGGEQFF,NA,TRBV29-1
CASSNSIHYGYTF,NA,TRBV19
CASSVAPGQNTGELFF,NA,TRBV9
CASSGQGSSYNSPLHF,NA,TRBV5-6
CAWSVQFGANVLTF,NA,TRBV30
CASSPGGWGALENIQYF,NA,TRBV4-1
CASSPGHRGQGTEAFF,TRBD1,TRBV5-1
CASSLLLAVQETQYF,TRBD2,TRBV18
CASSIGWGVDTEAFF,NA,TRBV19
CASSIGWTSGVYEQYF,TRBD2,TRBV19
CAIRMDEAYEQYF,NA,TRBV10-3
CAISESVSYNEKLFF,NA,TRBV10-3
CASTPSGGAFF,NA,TRBV2
CASSPPQGAPDFYEQFF,TRBD1,TRBV18
CASSPIRDWQETQYF,NA,TRBV7-2
CASSSSSGYYNEQFF,NA,TRBV27
CASSARGSDETQYF,NA,TRBV3-1/TRBV3-2
CASSALGTGGIYEQYF,TRBD1,TRBV9
CASSPRQGPTEAFF,TRBD1,TRBV2
CASSQEWLGESNEQYF,NA,TRBV14
CASSLRSLGVEKLFF,NA,TRBV5-6
CASSPRSSGVETEAFF,NA,TRBV5-1
CASSPGLGNTEAFF,NA,TRBV4-1
CASSLEWTSGGNEQFF,TRBD2,TRBV18
CASRETGPTYEQYF,NA,TRBV19
CASSLAGVNTEAFF,NA,TRBV7-2
CASSPGTVTNTGELFF,TRBD1,TRBV2